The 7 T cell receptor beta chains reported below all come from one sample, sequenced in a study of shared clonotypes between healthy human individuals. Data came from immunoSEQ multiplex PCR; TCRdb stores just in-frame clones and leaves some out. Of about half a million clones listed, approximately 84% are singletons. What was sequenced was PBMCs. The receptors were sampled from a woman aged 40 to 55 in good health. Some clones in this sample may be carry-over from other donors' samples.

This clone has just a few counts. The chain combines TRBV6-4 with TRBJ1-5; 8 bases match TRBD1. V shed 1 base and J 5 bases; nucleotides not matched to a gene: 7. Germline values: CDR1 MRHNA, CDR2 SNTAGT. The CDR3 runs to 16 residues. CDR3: CASSDLGQGEDQPQHF. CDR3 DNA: TGTGCCAGCAGTGACTTAGGACAGGGTGAGGATCAGCCCCAGCATTTT.

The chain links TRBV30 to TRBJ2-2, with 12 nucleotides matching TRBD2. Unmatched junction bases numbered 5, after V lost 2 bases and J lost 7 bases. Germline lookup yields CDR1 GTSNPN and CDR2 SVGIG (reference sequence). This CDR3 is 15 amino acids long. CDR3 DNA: TGTGCCTGGAGTTCTAGCGGGAGGGCCGTCGGGGAGCTGTTTTTT. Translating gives CAWSSSGRAVGELFF.

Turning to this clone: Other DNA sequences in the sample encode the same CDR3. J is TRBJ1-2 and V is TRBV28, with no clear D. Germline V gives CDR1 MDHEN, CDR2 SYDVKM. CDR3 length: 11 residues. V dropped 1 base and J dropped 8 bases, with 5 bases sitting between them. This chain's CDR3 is CASSLSRGYTF. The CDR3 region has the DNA TGTGCCAGCAGTTTATCACGGGGCTACACCTTC.

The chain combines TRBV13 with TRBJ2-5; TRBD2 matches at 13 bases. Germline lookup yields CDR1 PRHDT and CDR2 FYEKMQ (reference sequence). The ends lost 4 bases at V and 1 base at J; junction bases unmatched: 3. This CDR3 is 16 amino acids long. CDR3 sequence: CASSSGTSGTQETQYF. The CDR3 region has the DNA TGTGCCAGCAGCTCCGGGACTAGCGGGACCCAAGAGACCCAGTACTTC.

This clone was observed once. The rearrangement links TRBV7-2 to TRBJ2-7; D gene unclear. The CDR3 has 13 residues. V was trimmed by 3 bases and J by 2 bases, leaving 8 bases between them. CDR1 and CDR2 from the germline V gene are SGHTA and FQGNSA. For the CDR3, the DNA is TGTGCCAGCAGCTTTGCCTTGGCCTACGAGCAGTACTTC. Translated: CASSFALAYEQYF.

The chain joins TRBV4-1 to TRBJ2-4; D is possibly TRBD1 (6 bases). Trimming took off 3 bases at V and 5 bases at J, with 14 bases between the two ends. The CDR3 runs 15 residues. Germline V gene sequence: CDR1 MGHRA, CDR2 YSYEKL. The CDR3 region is CASSQAGTLENIQYF. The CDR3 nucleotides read TGCGCCAGCAGCCAGGCCGGGACATTGGAAAACATTCAGTACTTC.

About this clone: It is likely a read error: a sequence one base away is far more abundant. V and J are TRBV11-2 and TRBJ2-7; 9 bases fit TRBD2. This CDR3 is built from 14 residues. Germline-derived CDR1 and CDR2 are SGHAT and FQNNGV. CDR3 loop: CASSLPGTSYERYF. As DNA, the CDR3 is TGTGCCAGCAGCTTACCCGGGACTAGCTACGAGCGGTACTTC.